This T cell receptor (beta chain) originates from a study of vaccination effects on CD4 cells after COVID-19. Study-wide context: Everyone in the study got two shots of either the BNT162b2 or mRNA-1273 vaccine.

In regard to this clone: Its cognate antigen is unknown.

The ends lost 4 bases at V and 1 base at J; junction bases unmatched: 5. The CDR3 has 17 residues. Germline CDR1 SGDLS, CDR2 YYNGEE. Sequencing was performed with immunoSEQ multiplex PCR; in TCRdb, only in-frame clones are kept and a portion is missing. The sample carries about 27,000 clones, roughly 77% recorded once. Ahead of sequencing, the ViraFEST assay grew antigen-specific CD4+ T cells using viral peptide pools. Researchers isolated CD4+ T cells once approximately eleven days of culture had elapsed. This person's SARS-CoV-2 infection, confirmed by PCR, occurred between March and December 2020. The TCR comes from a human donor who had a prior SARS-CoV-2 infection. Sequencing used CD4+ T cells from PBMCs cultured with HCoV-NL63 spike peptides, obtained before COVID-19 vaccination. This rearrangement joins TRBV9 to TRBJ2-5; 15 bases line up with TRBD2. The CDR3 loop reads CASSPGLAGGPQETQYF. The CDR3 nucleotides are TGTGCCAGCAGCCCAGGACTAGCGGGGGGGCCCCAAGAGACCCAGTACTTC.